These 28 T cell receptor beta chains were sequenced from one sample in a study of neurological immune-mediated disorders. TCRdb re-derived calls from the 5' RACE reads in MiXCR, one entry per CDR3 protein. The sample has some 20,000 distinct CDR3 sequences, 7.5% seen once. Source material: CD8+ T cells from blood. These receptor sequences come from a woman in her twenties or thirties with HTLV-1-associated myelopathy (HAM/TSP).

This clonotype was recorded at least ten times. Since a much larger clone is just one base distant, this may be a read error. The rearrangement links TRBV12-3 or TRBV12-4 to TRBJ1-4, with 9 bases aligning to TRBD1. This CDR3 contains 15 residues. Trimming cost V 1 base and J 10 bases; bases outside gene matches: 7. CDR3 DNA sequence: TGTGCCAGCAGTTTAGAGGACAGGGGACGGGGAAAACTGTTTTTT. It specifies CASSLEDRGRGKLFF.

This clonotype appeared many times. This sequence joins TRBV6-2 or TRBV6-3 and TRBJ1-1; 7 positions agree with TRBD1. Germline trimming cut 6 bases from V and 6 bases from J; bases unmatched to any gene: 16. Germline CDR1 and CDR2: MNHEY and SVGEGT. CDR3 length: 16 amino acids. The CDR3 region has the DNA TGTGCCAGCAGCCCTATCAATCGACAGGGACGACCTGAAGCTTTCTTT. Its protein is CASSPINRQGRPEAFF.

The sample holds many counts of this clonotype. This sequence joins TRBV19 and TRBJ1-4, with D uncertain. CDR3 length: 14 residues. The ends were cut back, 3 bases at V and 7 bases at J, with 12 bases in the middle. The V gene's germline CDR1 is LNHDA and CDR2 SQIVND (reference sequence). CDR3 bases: TGTGCCAGTAGTATTCGGAAAACTGGTGAAAAACTGTTTTTT. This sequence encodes CASSIRKTGEKLFF.

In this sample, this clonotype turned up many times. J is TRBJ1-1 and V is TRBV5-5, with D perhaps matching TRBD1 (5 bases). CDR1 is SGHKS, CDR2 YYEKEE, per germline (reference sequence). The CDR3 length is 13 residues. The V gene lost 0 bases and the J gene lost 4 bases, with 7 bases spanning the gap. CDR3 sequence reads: CASSLGGSTEAFF. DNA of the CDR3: TGTGCCAGCAGCTTGGGGGGGAGCACTGAAGCTTTCTTT.

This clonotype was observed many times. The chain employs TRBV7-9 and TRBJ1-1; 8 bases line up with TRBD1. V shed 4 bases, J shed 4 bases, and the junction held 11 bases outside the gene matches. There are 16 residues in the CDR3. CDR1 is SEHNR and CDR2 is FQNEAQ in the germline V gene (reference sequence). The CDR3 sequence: CASSSRELTGGTEAFF. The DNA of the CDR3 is TGTGCCAGCAGCTCCAGAGAACTAACAGGGGGCACTGAAGCTTTCTTT.

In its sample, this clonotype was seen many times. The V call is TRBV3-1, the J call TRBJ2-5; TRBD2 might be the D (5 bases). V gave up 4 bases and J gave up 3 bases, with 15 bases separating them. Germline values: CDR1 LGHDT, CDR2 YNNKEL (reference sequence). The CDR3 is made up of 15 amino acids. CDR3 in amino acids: CASSPGLIRKETQYF. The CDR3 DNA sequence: TGTGCCAGCAGCCCTGGACTGATTCGAAAAGAGACCCAGTACTTC.

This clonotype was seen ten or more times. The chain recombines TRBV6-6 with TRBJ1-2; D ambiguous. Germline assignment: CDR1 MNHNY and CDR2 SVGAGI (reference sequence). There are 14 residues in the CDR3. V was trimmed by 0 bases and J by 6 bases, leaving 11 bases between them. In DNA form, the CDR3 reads TGTGCCAGCAGTTACTCAACTGGACGGGATGGCTACACCTTC. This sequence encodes CASSYSTGRDGYTF.

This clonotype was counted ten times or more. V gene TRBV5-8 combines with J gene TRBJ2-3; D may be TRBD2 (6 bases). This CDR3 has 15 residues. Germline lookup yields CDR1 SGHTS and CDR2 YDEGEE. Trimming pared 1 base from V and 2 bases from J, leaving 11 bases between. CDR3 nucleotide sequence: TGTGCCAGCAGCTTGTTGGAGGGGCCCACAGATACGCAGTATTTT. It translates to CASSLLEGPTDTQYF. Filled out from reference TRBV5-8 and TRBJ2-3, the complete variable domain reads EAGVTQSPTHLIKTRGQQATLRCSPISGHTSVYWYQQALGLGLQFLLWYDEGEERNRGNFPPRFSGRQFPNYSSELNVNALELEDSALYLCASSLLEGPTDTQYFGPGTRLTVL.

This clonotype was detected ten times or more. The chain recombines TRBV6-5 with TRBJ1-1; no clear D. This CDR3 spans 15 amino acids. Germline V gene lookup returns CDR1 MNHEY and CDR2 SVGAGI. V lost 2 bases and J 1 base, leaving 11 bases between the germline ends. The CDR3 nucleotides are TGTGCCAGCAGTTACGGTTTGTACTGGAACACTGAAGCTTTCTTT. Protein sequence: CASSYGLYWNTEAFF.

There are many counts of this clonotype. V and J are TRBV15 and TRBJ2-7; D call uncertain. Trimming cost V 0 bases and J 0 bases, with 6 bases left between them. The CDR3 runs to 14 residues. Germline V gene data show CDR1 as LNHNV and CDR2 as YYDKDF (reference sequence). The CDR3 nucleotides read TGTGCCACCAGCAGAGACAGTATCTCCTACGAGCAGTACTTC. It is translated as CATSRDSISYEQYF.

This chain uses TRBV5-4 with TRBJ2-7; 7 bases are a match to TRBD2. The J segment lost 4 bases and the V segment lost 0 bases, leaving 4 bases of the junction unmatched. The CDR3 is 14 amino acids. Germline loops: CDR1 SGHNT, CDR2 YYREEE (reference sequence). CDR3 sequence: CASSLAGLEYEQYF. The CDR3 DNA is TGTGCCAGCAGCTTGGCCGGACTAGAATACGAGCAGTACTTC.

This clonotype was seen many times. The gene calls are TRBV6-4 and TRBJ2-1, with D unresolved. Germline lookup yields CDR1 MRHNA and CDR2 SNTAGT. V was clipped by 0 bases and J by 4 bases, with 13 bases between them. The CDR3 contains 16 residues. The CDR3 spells CASSDSDHGDYNEQFF. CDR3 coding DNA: TGTGCCAGCAGTGACTCGGACCATGGGGATTACAATGAGCAGTTCTTC.

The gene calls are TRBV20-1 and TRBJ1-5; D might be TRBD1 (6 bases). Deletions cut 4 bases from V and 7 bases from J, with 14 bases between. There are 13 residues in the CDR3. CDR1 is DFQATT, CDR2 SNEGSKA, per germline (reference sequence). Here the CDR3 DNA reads TGCAGTGCTACTACAGGGCTTGGACAGCCCCAGCATTTT. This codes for CSATTGLGQPQHF.

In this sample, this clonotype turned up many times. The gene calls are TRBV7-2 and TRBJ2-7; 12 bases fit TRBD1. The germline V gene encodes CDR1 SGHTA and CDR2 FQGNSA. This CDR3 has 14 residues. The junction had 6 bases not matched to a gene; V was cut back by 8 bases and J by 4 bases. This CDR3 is CASAPGQGAYEQYF. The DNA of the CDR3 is TGTGCCAGCGCTCCGGGACAGGGGGCTTACGAGCAGTACTTC. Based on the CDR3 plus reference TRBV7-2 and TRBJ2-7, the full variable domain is GAGVSQSPSNKVTEKGKDVELRCDPISGHTALYWYRQSLGQGLEFLIYFQGNSAPDKSGLPSDRFSAERTGGSVSTLTIQRTQQEDSAVYLCASAPGQGAYEQYFGPGTRLTVT.

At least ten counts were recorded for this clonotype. Written as DNA, the CDR3 is TGCGCCAGCAGCTTGAACAGGGGGAGTGAAGCTTTCTTT. Translated: CASSLNRGSEAFF. The chain employs TRBV5-1 and TRBJ1-1; TRBD1 matches 8 bases. CDR1 is SGHRS, CDR2 YFSETQ, per germline. This CDR3 is 13 amino acids long. V lost 1 base, J lost 7 bases, and 3 bases stayed unmatched.

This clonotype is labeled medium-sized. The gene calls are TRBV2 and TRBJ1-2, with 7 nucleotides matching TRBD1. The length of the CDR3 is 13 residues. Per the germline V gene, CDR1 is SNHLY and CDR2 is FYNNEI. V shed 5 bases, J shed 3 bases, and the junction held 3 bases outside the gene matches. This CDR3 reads CASSNRGYYGYTF. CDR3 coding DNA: TGTGCCAGCAGTAACAGGGGTTACTATGGCTACACCTTC.

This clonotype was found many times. CDR3 bases: TGTGCCAGCAGCGTAGGGGGGGGGCTCTCCTACGAGCAGTACTTC. Its translation: CASSVGGGLSYEQYF. V usage is TRBV9 and J usage is TRBJ2-7; tentatively, D is TRBD2 (7 bases). Germline V CDR1 and CDR2: SGDLS, YYNGEE. The CDR3 contains 15 residues. Trimming removed 0 bases from V and 0 bases from J, with 10 bases in between. The whole variable domain, remainder taken from reference TRBV9 and TRBJ2-7, is DSGVTQTPKHLITATGQRVTLRCSPRSGDLSVYWYQQSLDQGLQFLIQYYNGEERAKGNILERFSAQQFPDLHSELNLSSLELGDSALYFCASSVGGGLSYEQYFGPGTRLTVT.

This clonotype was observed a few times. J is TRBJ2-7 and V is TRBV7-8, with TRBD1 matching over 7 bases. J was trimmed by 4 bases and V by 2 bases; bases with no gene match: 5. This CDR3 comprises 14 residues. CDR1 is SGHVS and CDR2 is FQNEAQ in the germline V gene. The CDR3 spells CASSLSEGAYEQYF. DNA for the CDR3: TGTGCCAGCAGCTTATCTGAGGGGGCTTACGAGCAGTACTTC.

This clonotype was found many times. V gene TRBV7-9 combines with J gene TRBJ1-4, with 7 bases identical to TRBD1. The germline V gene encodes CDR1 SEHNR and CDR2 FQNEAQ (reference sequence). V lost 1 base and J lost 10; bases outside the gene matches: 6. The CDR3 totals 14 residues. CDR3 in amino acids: CASSLGRGDRKLFF. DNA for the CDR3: TGTGCCAGCAGCTTAGGCAGGGGGGACCGAAAACTGTTTTTT.

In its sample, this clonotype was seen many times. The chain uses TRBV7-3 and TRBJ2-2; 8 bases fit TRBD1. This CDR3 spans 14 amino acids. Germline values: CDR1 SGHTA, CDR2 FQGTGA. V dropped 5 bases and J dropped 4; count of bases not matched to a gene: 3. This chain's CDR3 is CASSDDRGTGELFF. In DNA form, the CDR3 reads TGTGCCAGCAGCGACGACAGGGGCACCGGGGAGCTGTTTTTT. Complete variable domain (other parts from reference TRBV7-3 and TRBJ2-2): GAGVSQTPSNKVTEKGKYVELRCDPISGHTALYWYRQSLGQGPEFLIYFQGTGAADDSGLPNDRFFAVRPEGSVSTLKIQRTERGDSAVYLCASSDDRGTGELFFGEGSRLTVL.

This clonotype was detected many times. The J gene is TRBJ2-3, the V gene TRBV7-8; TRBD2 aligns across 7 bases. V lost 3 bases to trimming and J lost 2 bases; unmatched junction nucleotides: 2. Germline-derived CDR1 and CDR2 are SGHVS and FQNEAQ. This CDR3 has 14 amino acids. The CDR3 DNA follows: TGTGCCAGCAGCTTTGAGCGGGACACAGATACGCAGTATTTT. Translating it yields CASSFERDTDTQYF.

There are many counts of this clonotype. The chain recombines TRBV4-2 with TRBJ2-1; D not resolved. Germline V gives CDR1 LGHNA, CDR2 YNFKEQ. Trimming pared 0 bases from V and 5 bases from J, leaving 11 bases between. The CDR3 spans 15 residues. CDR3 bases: TGTGCCAGCAGCCAAGATCCCGAGACCCACAATGAGCAGTTCTTC. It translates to CASSQDPETHNEQFF.

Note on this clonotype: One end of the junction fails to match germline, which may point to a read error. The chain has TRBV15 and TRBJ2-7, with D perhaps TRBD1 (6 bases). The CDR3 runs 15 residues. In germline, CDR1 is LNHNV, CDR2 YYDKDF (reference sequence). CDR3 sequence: CATSRETGSSYEKYF. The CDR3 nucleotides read TGTGCCACCAGCAGAGAGACAGGAAGCTCCTACGAGAAGTACTTC.

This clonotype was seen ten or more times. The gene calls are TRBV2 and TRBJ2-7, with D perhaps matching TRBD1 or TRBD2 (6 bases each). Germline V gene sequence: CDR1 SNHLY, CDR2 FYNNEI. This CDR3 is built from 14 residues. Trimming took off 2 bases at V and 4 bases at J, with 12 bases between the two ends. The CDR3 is CASSEPEGGYEQYF. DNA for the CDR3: TGTGCCAGCAGTGAACCTGAGGGGGGTTACGAGCAGTACTTC.

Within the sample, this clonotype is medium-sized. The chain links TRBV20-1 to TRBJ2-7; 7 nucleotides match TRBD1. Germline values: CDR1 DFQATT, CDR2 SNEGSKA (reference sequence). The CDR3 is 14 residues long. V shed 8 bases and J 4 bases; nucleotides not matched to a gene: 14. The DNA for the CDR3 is TGCAGTACGCAGCCCACAGGGGTCGGGTACGAGCAGTACTTC. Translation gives CSTQPTGVGYEQYF.

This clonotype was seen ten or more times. DNA for the CDR3: TGCGCCAGCAGCTTTTTACCGAACACTGAAGCTTTCTTT. Its protein product is CASSFLPNTEAFF. The chain recombines TRBV5-1 with TRBJ1-1; no reliable D call. Germline V gives CDR1 SGHRS, CDR2 YFSETQ. This CDR3 comprises 13 residues. Trimming removed 2 bases at V and 1 base at J, with 6 bases between. Complete variable domain (other parts from reference TRBV5-1 and TRBJ1-1): KAGVTQTPRYLIKTRGQQVTLSCSPISGHRSVSWYQQTPGQGLQFLFEYFSETQRNKGNFPGRFSGRQFSNSRSEMNVSTLELGDSALYLCASSFLPNTEAFFGQGTRLTVV.

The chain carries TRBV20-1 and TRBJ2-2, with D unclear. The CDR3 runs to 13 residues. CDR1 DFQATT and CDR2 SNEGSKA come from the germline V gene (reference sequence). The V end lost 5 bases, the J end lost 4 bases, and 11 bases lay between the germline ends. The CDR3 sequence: CSARSIVTGELFF. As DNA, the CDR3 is TGCAGTGCTCGTAGTATTGTCACCGGGGAGCTGTTTTTT.

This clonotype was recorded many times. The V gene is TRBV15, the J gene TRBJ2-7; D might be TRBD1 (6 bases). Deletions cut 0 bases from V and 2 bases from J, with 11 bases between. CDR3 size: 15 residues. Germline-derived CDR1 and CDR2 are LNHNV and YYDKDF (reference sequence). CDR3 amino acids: CATSRDAGEAYEQYF. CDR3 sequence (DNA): TGTGCCACCAGCAGAGATGCAGGGGAAGCCTACGAGCAGTACTTC. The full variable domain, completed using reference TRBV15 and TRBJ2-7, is DAMVIQNPRYQVTQFGKPVTLSCSQTLNHNVMYWYQQKSSQAPKLLFHYYDKDFNNEADTPDNFQSRRPNTSFCFLDIRSPGLGDTAMYLCATSRDAGEAYEQYFGPGTRLTVT.